This T cell receptor (beta chain) emerged from a study of long-term antiretroviral therapy in people with HIV. The study, taken as a whole, reports: Specimen acquisition occurred between about 2004 and 2018, potentially under older ART regimens. Relative to transplant donor controls, diversity remained lower despite increasing after ART. Records did not include ART adherence, viral resistance or therapy changes.

The CDR3 consists of 15 residues. The germline gives CDR1 SGHVS, CDR2 FNYEAQ. immunoSEQ v3.0 was run at survey level. Sequencing was directed toward 40,000-50,000 T-cell genomes in each sample. Assay: immunoSEQ multiplex PCR; the TCRdb copy retains only in-frame clones and omits some. The sample includes about 27,000 clones, about 85% of them seen just once. Concerning this clone itself: What it binds is not known. Sequence at one end of the junction differs from germline and may be a read error.

J is TRBJ2-3 and V is TRBV7-6, with 8 bases matching TRBD2. This specimen consisted of unsorted PBMCs, obtained 2.3 years after starting antiretroviral therapy. This receptor was taken from a man between 40 and 49 years old with HIV. CDR3 nucleotide sequence: TGTGCCAGCAGCCTAGCGGGTCCTGGCCCAGATACGCAGTATTTT. It is translated as CASSLAGPGPDTQYF.